This T cell receptor beta chain was identified during a study of T cell responses to AZD1222 COVID-19 vaccine. Findings and caveats of the study: Reportedly, close to half of spike-specific TCRs are directed against unmutated variant regions. Repertoire sampling occurred only after the peak T cell response. Dominant CD4 TCR responses targeted spike regions 160-218 and 743-854. Clonal diversity was possibly underestimated, and the donors were mostly white British, with more females.

Clones were sequenced by immunoSEQ multiplex PCR, and TCRdb holds only the in-frame ones, with some missing. In the table there are 150,000 to 200,000 clones, over 75% of which are singletons. In regard to this clone: Its antigen is not identified.

In germline, CDR1 is SGDLS, CDR2 YYNGEE. The CDR3 runs to 15 residues. With V trimmed by 1 base and J by 6 bases, 7 bases remained unmatched. This clonotype was sampled from an adult in good health. The rearrangement uses TRBV9 and TRBJ2-3; 8 positions match TRBD2. The source material was peripheral blood, sampled on day 0 of AZD1222 vaccination. The CDR3 nucleotides read TGTGCCAGCAGCGTACGAGCGGGGGTCCAGGATACGCAGTATTTT. It specifies CASSVRAGVQDTQYF.